These 4 T cell receptor beta chains originate from one sample sequenced in a study of cytomegalovirus exposure and HLA in healthy donors. The PCR used 60 Vbeta and 13 Jbeta primers. Profiling relied on immunoSEQ multiplex PCR, and the TCRdb table lists in-frame clones only, not all of them. The sample records almost 200,000 clones, less than 80% being singletons. The source material was PBMCs. The receptor source for this set is a woman under 40 in good health and CMV-seropositive.

The CDR3 DNA follows: TGTGCCAGCAGTGACTACGCGGGAGAAAAACTGTTTTTT. It is translated as CASSDYAGEKLFF. The chain links TRBV6-4 to TRBJ1-4; D not resolved. The CDR3 is 13 amino acids. From germline, CDR1 is MRHNA and CDR2 SNTAGT. V was shortened by 1 base and J by 8 bases, with 8 bases between the two germline ends.

The chain has TRBV5-4 and TRBJ1-1; 8 bases agree with TRBD1. V lost 4 bases to trimming and J lost 4 bases; unmatched junction nucleotides: 6. The CDR3 runs to 14 residues. Germline V gene data show CDR1 as SGHNT and CDR2 as YYREEE (reference sequence). CDR3 region: CASSPGGGSTEAFF. CDR3 bases: TGTGCCAGCAGCCCAGGGGGCGGGAGCACTGAAGCTTTCTTT.

The V gene is TRBV27, the J gene TRBJ2-7, with TRBD2 as a possible D gene (5 bases). The length of the CDR3 is 16 residues. CDR1 and CDR2 from the germline V gene are MNHEY and SMNVEV (reference sequence). V dropped 5 bases and J dropped 2 bases, with 19 bases sitting between them. The DNA of the CDR3 is TGTGCCAGCAGTCCGGCCGCTTTGCGGGCGACCTACGAGCAGTACTTC. The encoded protein is CASSPAALRATYEQYF.

The chain uses TRBV27 and TRBJ2-2; D is unclear. Trimming left V 3 bases short and J 5 bases short, with 4 bases between. Per germline, CDR1 MNHEY and CDR2 SMNVEV (reference sequence). This CDR3 spans 12 amino acids. The CDR3 nucleotides are TGTGCCAGCAGTTTTAGAACCGGGGAGCTGTTTTTT. This translates into CASSFRTGELFF.